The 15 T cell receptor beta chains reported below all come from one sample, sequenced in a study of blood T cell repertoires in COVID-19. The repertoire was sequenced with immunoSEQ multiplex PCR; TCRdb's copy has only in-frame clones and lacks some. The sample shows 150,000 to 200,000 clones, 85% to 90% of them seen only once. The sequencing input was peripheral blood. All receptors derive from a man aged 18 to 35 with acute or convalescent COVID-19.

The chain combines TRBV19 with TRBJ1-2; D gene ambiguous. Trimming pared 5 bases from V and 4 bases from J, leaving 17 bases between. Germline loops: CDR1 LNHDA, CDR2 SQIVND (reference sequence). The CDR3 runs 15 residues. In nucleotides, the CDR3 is TGTGCCAGTAGTCCCAGAGCCCTCGGCGGCTATGGCTACACCTTC. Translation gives CASSPRALGGYGYTF. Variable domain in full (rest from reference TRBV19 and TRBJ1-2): DGGITQSPKYLFRKEGQNVTLSCEQNLNHDAMYWYRQDPGQGLRLIYYSQIVNDFQKGDIAEGYSVSREKKESFPLTVTSAQKNPTAFYLCASSPRALGGYGYTFGSGTRLTVV.

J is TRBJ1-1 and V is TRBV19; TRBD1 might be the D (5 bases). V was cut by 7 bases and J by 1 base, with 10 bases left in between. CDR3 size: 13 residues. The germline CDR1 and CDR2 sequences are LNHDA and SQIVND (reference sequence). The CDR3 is CASKLGGNTEAFF. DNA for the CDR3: TGTGCCAGTAAACTGGGGGGGAACACTGAAGCTTTCTTT.

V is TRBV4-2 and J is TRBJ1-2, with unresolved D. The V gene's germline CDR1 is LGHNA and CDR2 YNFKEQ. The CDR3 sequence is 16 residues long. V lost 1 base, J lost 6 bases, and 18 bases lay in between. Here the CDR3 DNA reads TGTGCCAGCAGCCAAGGCCCCAACGAAGCTAAAGATGGCTACACCTTC. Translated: CASSQGPNEAKDGYTF.

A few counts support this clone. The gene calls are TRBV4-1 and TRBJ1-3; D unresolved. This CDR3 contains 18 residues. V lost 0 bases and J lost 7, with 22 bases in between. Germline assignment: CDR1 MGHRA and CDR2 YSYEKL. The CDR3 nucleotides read TGCGCCAGCAGCCAAGATCGGGGAGGGCAACACCCGGGCAACACCATATATTTT. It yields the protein CASSQDRGGQHPGNTIYF.

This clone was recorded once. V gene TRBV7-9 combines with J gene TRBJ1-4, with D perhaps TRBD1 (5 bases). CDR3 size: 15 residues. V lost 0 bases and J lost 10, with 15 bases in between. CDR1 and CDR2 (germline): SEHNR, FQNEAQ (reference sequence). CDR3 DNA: TGTGCCAGCAGCTTAGCAGGGAGGGGCCCATCAAAACTGTTTTTT. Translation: CASSLAGRGPSKLFF.

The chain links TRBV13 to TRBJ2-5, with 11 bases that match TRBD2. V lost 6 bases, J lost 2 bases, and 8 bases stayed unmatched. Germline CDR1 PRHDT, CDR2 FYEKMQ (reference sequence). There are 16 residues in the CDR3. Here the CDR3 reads CASSTRLAGNQETQYF. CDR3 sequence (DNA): TGTGCCAGCAGTACAAGACTAGCGGGGAATCAAGAGACCCAGTACTTC.

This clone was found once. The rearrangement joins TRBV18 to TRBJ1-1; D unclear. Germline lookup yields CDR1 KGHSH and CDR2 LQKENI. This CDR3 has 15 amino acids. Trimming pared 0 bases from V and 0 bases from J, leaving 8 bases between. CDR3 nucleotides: TGTGCCAGCTCACCACCGGCAGGCATGAACACTGAAGCTTTCTTT. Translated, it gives CASSPPAGMNTEAFF. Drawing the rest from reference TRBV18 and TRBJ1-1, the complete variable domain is NAGVMQNPRHLVRRRGQEARLRCSPMKGHSHVYWYRQLPEEGLKFMVYLQKENIIDESGMPKERFSAEFPKEGPSILRIQQVVRGDSAAYFCASSPPAGMNTEAFFGQGTRLTVV.

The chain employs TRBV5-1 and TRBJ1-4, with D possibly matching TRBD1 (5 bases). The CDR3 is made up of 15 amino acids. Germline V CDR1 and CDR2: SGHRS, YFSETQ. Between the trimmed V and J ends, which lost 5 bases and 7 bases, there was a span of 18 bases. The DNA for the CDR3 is TGCGCCAGCAGACTCTTGGGGGGTCCGGGTGAAAAACTGTTTTTT. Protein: CASRLLGGPGEKLFF.

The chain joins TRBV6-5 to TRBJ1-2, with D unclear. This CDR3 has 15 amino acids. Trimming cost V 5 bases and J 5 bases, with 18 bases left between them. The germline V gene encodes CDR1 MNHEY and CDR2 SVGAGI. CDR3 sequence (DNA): TGTGCCAGCAGTCCCCCGGGGTGGGCAGGATATGGCTACACCTTC. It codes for CASSPPGWAGYGYTF.

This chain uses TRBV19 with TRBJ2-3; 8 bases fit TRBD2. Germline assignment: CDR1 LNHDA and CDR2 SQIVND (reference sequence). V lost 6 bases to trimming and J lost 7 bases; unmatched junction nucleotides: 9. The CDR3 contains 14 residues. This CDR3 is CASSKAGAGNTQYF. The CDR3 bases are TGTGCCAGTAGCAAAGCGGGGGCGGGGAATACGCAGTATTTT. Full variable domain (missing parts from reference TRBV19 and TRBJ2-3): DGGITQSPKYLFRKEGQNVTLSCEQNLNHDAMYWYRQDPGQGLRLIYYSQIVNDFQKGDIAEGYSVSREKKESFPLTVTSAQKNPTAFYLCASSKAGAGNTQYFGPGTRLTVL.

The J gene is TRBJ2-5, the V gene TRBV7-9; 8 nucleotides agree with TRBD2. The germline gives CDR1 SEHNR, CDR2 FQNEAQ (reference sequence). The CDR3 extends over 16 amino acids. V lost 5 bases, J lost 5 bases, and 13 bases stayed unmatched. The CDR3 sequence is CASSTDRASGWETQYF. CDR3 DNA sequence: TGTGCCAGCAGCACTGACCGGGCTAGCGGGTGGGAGACCCAGTACTTC.

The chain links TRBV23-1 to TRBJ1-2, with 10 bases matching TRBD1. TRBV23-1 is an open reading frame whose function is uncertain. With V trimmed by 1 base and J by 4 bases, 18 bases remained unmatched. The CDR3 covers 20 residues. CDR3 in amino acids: CASSQWGVRDRGFYCYGYTF. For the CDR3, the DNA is TGCGCCAGCAGTCAATGGGGGGTCAGGGACAGGGGATTTTATTGCTATGGCTACACCTTC.

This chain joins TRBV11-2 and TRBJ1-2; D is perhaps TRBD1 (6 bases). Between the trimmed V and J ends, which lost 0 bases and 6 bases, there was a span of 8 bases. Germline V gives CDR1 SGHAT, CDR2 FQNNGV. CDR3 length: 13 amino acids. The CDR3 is CASSLDRGHGYTF. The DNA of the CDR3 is TGTGCCAGCAGCTTAGACAGGGGCCATGGCTACACCTTC.

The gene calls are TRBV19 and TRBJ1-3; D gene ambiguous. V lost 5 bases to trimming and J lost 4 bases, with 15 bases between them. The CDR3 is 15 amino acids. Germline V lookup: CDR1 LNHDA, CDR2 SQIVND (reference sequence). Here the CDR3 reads CASSPPERSGNTIYF. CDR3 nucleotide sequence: TGTGCCAGTAGTCCCCCAGAACGATCCGGAAACACCATATATTTT.

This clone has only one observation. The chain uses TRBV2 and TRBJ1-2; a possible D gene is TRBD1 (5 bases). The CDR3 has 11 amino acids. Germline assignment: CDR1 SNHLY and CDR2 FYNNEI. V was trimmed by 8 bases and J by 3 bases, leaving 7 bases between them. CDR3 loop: CASGGDYGYTF. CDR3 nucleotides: TGTGCCAGCGGGGGGGACTATGGCTACACCTTC. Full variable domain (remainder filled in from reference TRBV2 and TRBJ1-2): EPEVTQTPSHQVTQMGQEVILRCVPISNHLYFYWYRQILGQKVEFLVSFYNNEISEKSEIFDDQFSVERPDGSNFTLKIRSTKLEDSAMYFCASGGDYGYTFGSGTRLTVV.